A selection of T cell receptor beta chains follows, all from one sample in a study of T cell responses to AZD1222 COVID-19 vaccine. Sequencing was performed with immunoSEQ multiplex PCR; in TCRdb, only in-frame clones are kept and a portion is missing. The repertoire holds about 120,000 clones, with just over 90% as singletons. Sequenced material: peripheral blood, taken on day 0 of AZD1222 vaccination. The origin of the receptors is an adult in good health. CDR3s include the opening cysteine and the closing phenylalanine or tryptophan. Each record gives: V gene, D gene, J gene, clone size, CDR3 DNA, CDR3 protein. D genes are given only for firm matches. The size of a clone is reported for some rows only, either as once, few or many, or as a class for expanded clones.

V: TRBV5-3; D: .; J: TRBJ1-4; size: once; DNA: TGTGCCAGAAGCTTCCAGGGCAAATTCGACGAAAAACTGTTTTTT; CDR3: CARSFQGKFDEKLFF
V: TRBV5-1; D: TRBD1; J: TRBJ2-7; size: .; DNA: TGCGCCAGCAGCTGGACGGGACAGGGTACAGACGAGCAGTACTTC; CDR3: CASSWTGQGTDEQYF
V: TRBV6-4; D: .; J: TRBJ2-2; size: .; DNA: TGTGCCAGCAGTGAAGGGACTACCGGGGAGCTGTTTTTT; CDR3: CASSEGTTGELFF
V: TRBV29-1; D: .; J: TRBJ1-1; size: few; DNA: TGCAGCGTTAGGGACGCTGAAGCTTTCTTT; CDR3: CSVRDAEAFF
V: TRBV15; D: .; J: TRBJ1-2; size: .; DNA: TGTGCCACCAGCAGACGAGAGGGAGGCTACACCTTC; CDR3: CATSRREGGYTF
V: TRBV7-2; D: TRBD2; J: TRBJ2-7; size: .; DNA: TGTGCCAGCAGTTCATTCTGGACTAGCGTCTCCGAGCAGTACTTC; CDR3: CASSSFWTSVSEQYF
V: TRBV5-6; D: TRBD1; J: TRBJ1-2; size: .; DNA: TGTGCCAGCAGCTTGGGACAGGGGGAACTTAGCTATGGCTACACCTTC; CDR3: CASSLGQGELSYGYTF
V: TRBV6-6; D: .; J: TRBJ1-3; size: .; DNA: TGTGCCAGCAGACGCCTGGGTACTGGAAACACCATATATTTT; CDR3: CASRRLGTGNTIYF
V: TRBV6-5; D: TRBD1; J: TRBJ1-5; size: .; DNA: TGTGCCAGCAATCCGGACAGGGAATTGAATCAGCCCCAGCATTTT; CDR3: CASNPDRELNQPQHF
V: TRBV5-1; D: .; J: TRBJ1-6; size: .; DNA: TGCGCCAGCAGCTTGGAAGGACAGCTTAATTCACCCCTCCACTTT; CDR3: CASSLEGQLNSPLHF
V: TRBV5-1; D: .; J: TRBJ2-6; size: .; DNA: TGCGCCAGCAGCTTGATCGCCACCGGACGGTCTGGGGCCAACGTCCTGACTTTC; CDR3: CASSLIATGRSGANVLTF
V: TRBV3-1/TRBV3-2; D: .; J: TRBJ2-3; size: .; DNA: TGTGCCAGCTCCCGCTCCGATTCAGATACGCAGTATTTT; CDR3: CASSRSDSDTQYF
V: TRBV7-6; D: .; J: TRBJ1-1; size: .; DNA: TGTGCCAGCGATGGGGGGATGAACACTGAAGCTTTCTTT; CDR3: CASDGGMNTEAFF
V: TRBV6-5; D: TRBD1; J: TRBJ1-2; size: .; DNA: TGTGCCGGATCCGGGACAGGGAAAGGCTACACCTTC; CDR3: CAGSGTGKGYTF
V: TRBV6-4; D: .; J: TRBJ2-3; size: once; DNA: TGTGCCAGCAGAATCGAAAGTTTTGCAGATACGCAGTATTTT; CDR3: CASRIESFADTQYF
V: TRBV27; D: .; J: TRBJ1-2; size: once; DNA: TGTGCCAGCAGTTTCGGACAGTCCTATGGCTACACCTTC; CDR3: CASSFGQSYGYTF
V: TRBV6-2/TRBV6-3; D: .; J: TRBJ1-2; size: .; DNA: TGTGCCAGCAGTTACGGGTCCGCCCTTAACTATGGCTACACCTTC; CDR3: CASSYGSALNYGYTF
V: TRBV5-1; D: TRBD1; J: TRBJ1-2; size: .; DNA: TGCGCCAGCAGCTTCGGGAGACAGGGGGGTGGCTACACCTTC; CDR3: CASSFGRQGGGYTF
V: TRBV7-9; D: .; J: TRBJ1-2; size: .; DNA: TGTGCCAGCAGCTTAATTAATCGCCCACTATTAGGCTATGGCTACACCTTC; CDR3: CASSLINRPLLGYGYTF
V: TRBV16; D: TRBD1; J: TRBJ1-3; size: .; DNA: TGTGCCAGCAGCCAATCCGGGACAGGGTTCAATCGCCACTCTGGAAACACCATATATTTT; CDR3: CASSQSGTGFNRHSGNTIYF
V: TRBV7-3; D: .; J: TRBJ2-5; size: .; DNA: TGTGCCAGCAGCCGTCGAGGGGAGACCCAGTACTTC; CDR3: CASSRRGETQYF
V: TRBV19; D: .; J: TRBJ2-1; size: .; DNA: TGTGCCAGTAGTGGGAACCGGGTCCTCACGAGCTCCTACAATGAGCAGTTCTTC; CDR3: CASSGNRVLTSSYNEQFF
V: TRBV12-3/TRBV12-4; D: .; J: TRBJ1-1; size: .; DNA: TGTGCCAGCAGTTTAATAAAGAACACTGAAGCTTTCTTT; CDR3: CASSLIKNTEAFF
V: TRBV12-3/TRBV12-4; D: .; J: TRBJ2-7; size: .; DNA: TGTGCCAGCAGCCCACAGGGTTACGAGCAGTACTTC; CDR3: CASSPQGYEQYF
V: TRBV5-4; D: .; J: TRBJ2-7; size: .; DNA: TGTGCCAGCAGGGACCCCGGACAGAGCTCCTACGAGCAGTACTTC; CDR3: CASRDPGQSSYEQYF
V: TRBV7-8; D: .; J: TRBJ1-5; size: .; DNA: TGTGCCAGCAGCTTAACCGAGGGTTATCAGCCCCAGCATTTT; CDR3: CASSLTEGYQPQHF
V: TRBV7-2; D: TRBD2; J: TRBJ2-1; size: .; DNA: TGTGCCAGCAGCCGTAGGACTAGCGGGGGCCCAGGGAGTGAGCAGTTCTTC; CDR3: CASSRRTSGGPGSEQFF
V: TRBV28; D: .; J: TRBJ1-5; size: .; DNA: TGTGCCAGCAGTTTATCTTCAGGTCTAAGCAATCAGCCCCAGCATTTT; CDR3: CASSLSSGLSNQPQHF
V: TRBV10-3; D: .; J: TRBJ1-6; size: .; DNA: TGTGCCATCAGTGAGCCGAACTGGGTACGAGGTTCGCCCCTCCACTTT; CDR3: CAISEPNWVRGSPLHF
V: TRBV19; D: .; J: TRBJ1-4; size: few; DNA: TGTGCCAGTAGTATAGATACCCGGAGAGAACTGTTTTTT; CDR3: CASSIDTRRELFF
V: TRBV24-1; D: .; J: TRBJ2-1; size: .; DNA: TGTGCCACCAGTGGGAGTCGGGGGCAGTTCTTC; CDR3: CATSGSRGQFF